One and the same sample provided the 12 T cell receptor beta chains below, sequenced in a study of shared clonotypes between healthy human individuals (TCRdb year 2020). Library preparation used the immunoSEQ multiplex PCR assay. TCRdb obtained this table from immuneACCESS and retained in-frame rearrangements with V and J assigned. These tables miss some clones; where compared with another copy, unresolved V genes account for less than half of the shortfall, and the remainder is unexplained. For this sample there are 1.6 million or so clones; roughly 96% appear just once. Of the sample, over 1% falls within the top ten clones. The sequencing sample was made of naive CD4+ T cells sorted from blood. The sample's cell subset or site label is to be understood as: CD45RA+ positively selected. The receptors were sampled from a man aged 25-45 years in good health.

In DNA form, the CDR3 reads TGCGCCAGCAGCTTGTCCCCCACAGTCGGGCTTTACGAGCAGTACTTC. Residues: CASSLSPTVGLYEQYF. The chain links TRBV5-1 to TRBJ2-7; no clear D. The V and J ends lost 1 base and 4 bases respectively, with 18 bases between them. CDR3 length: 16 residues. Looked up from germline, CDR1 is SGHRS and CDR2 is YFSETQ.

CDR3 amino acids: CASFHRGGYGTRNTYEQYF. CDR3 sequence (DNA): TGTGCCAGCTTTCACAGGGGGGGGTACGGGACTAGGAACACCTACGAGCAGTACTTC. This chain links TRBV27 with TRBJ2-7; D may match TRBD1 or TRBD2 (8 bases each). Germline CDR1 and CDR2: MNHEY and SMNVEV (reference sequence). CDR3 length equals 19 residues. Deletions cut 8 bases from V and 2 bases from J, with 31 bases between.

This rearrangement joins TRBV4-1 to TRBJ2-5; possibly TRBD1 for D (6 bases). Between the trimmed V and J ends, which lost 1 base and 4 bases, there was a span of 16 bases. Germline CDR1 and CDR2: MGHRA and YSYEKL. The CDR3 runs to 16 residues. CDR3 amino acids: CASSQVSPGEGETQYF. CDR3 bases: TGCGCCAGCAGCCAAGTTTCTCCAGGGGAAGGAGAGACCCAGTACTTC.

This chain uses TRBV9 with TRBJ2-3; 8 nucleotides agree with TRBD2. The J segment lost 6 bases and the V segment lost 0 bases, leaving 12 bases of the junction unmatched. The CDR3 has 17 amino acids. The germline gives CDR1 SGDLS, CDR2 YYNGEE. CDR3 sequence (DNA): TGTGCCAGCAGCGTAGATGTTGGACTAGCTCTACGGGATACGCAGTATTTT. Translation gives CASSVDVGLALRDTQYF.

This chain uses TRBV7-2 with TRBJ1-4; 7 bases are shared with TRBD1. Looked up from germline, CDR1 is SGHTA and CDR2 is FQGNSA. CDR3 length equals 14 residues. V trimming: 8 bases; J trimming: 3 bases; junction bases outside the gene matches: 6. The CDR3 region is CASRQGAANEKLFF. CDR3 DNA: TGTGCCAGCCGACAGGGAGCGGCTAATGAAAAACTGTTTTTT.

As concerns this clone: At one end, the junction sequence differs from germline, possibly due to a read error. This sequence joins TRBV29-1 and TRBJ2-3; 10 bases match TRBD1. The CDR3 covers 15 residues. CDR1 and CDR2 from the germline V gene are SQVTM and ANQGSEA. The DNA of the CDR3 is TGCAGCGTTAAAGAGACAGGGGGCCACCGTGATACGCAGTATTTT. Protein: CSVKETGGHRDTQYF.

The J gene is TRBJ1-1, the V gene TRBV5-4; D remains unclear. Trimming stripped 4 bases from V and 1 base from J, with 14 bases between. In germline, CDR1 is SGHNT, CDR2 YYREEE (reference sequence). The CDR3 totals 15 residues. This CDR3 is CASSAGGSENTEAFF. The CDR3 DNA sequence: TGTGCCAGCAGCGCCGGAGGCAGCGAGAACACTGAAGCTTTCTTT.

The chain couples TRBV28 to TRBJ1-1, with D unclear. The CDR3 spans 15 residues. Germline V CDR1 and CDR2: MDHEN, SYDVKM. Trimming removed 3 bases at V and 4 bases at J, with 15 bases between. CDR3 region: CASSFRLAGGTEAFF. The CDR3 nucleotides read TGTGCCAGCAGTTTCCGCCTCGCGGGCGGCACTGAAGCTTTCTTT.

This chain links TRBV10-3 with TRBJ1-2; 11 nucleotides match TRBD1. CDR3 length: 14 residues. V lost 3 bases and J lost 7; bases outside the gene matches: 4. Germline CDR1 reads ENHRY; CDR2 reads SYGVKD. CDR3 DNA sequence: TGTGCCATCAGTGAATGGACAGGGGGCCTTGGCTACACCTTC. This encodes CAISEWTGGLGYTF.

The rearrangement links TRBV6-1 to TRBJ2-7, with D unclear. The V and J ends lost 7 bases and 6 bases respectively, with 19 bases between them. Germline loops: CDR1 MNHNS, CDR2 SASEGT. The CDR3 extends over 14 amino acids. CDR3 region: CASTSVVSSVEQYF. CDR3 in DNA: TGTGCCAGCACCTCTGTTGTAAGTAGTGTCGAGCAGTACTTC.

This clone showed up just once. V is TRBV6-6 and J is TRBJ1-1, with D hard to call. The V gene's germline CDR1 is MNHNY and CDR2 SVGAGI (reference sequence). The CDR3 consists of 16 residues. Trimming removed 4 bases from V and 0 bases from J, with 15 bases in between. Here the CDR3 DNA reads TGTGCCAGCAGTTCCACTTTCACTCGACTGAACACTGAAGCTTTCTTT. The encoded protein is CASSSTFTRLNTEAFF.

The rearrangement uses TRBV5-1 and TRBJ2-1, with 7 bases matching TRBD1. This CDR3 spans 14 amino acids. The ends lost 0 bases at V and 4 bases at J; junction bases unmatched: 1. Germline CDR1 SGHRS, CDR2 YFSETQ. CDR3 region: CASSLAGQYNEQFF. The CDR3 coding sequence is TGCGCCAGCAGCTTGGCGGGACAGTACAATGAGCAGTTCTTC.